Below, 14 T cell receptor beta chains from the same sample are listed, as sequenced in a study of regulatory T cells in long-lasting Graves disease. Both iRepertoire HTBI primers and Arm-PCR of CDR3 regions were used to build the TCR beta libraries. TCRdb redid the calling of the multiplex PCR reads with MiXCR, one entry per CDR3 protein. The data show about 470,000 distinct CDR3 sequences, roughly 21% seen once. Indicated time point: persistent/refractory GD, antithyroid drugs over 5 years with positive TRAb. Preparation of the TCR library used RNA extracted from PBMCs. The sequences come from peripheral blood mononuclear cells (PBMCs), collected when the disease was refractory, from a patient treated with antithyroid drugs. The receptors derive from a female donor with Graves disease.

This clonotype was found a few times. J is TRBJ1-5 and V is TRBV7-9; D uncertain. The CDR3 extends over 13 amino acids. Trimming took 5 bases from V and 11 from J, leaving 16 bases between them. The germline V gene has CDR1 SEHNR and CDR2 FQNEAQ (reference sequence). CDR3 sequence: CASSVELWEAQHF. The CDR3 DNA follows: TGTGCCAGCAGCGTAGAGTTGTGGGAGGCCCAGCATTTT.

The rearrangement joins TRBV9 to TRBJ2-3; D possibly uses TRBD1 or TRBD2 (6 bases each). The germline gives CDR1 SGDLS, CDR2 YYNGEE. Trimming shortened V by 6 bases and J by 1 base, and 12 bases separated the two germline ends. This CDR3 has 14 residues. The CDR3 spells CASMGGSGTDTQYF. The CDR3 nucleotides read TGTGCCAGCATGGGGGGCTCCGGCACAGATACGCAGTATTTT.

This clonotype was seen a handful of times. This sequence joins TRBV3-1 and TRBJ1-2; the match to TRBD1 covers 8 bases. The germline V gene has CDR1 LGHDT and CDR2 YNNKEL (reference sequence). After removal of 4 bases from V and 8 bases from J, the junction contained 12 bases not matched to a gene. CDR3 size: 15 residues. The CDR3 is CASSRPRTGTEGYTF. The CDR3 DNA is TGTGCCAGCAGCCGCCCCCGGACAGGGACGGAGGGCTACACCTTC.

The chain is built from TRBV7-2 and TRBJ2-1; 10 nucleotides line up with TRBD2. The germline CDR1 and CDR2 sequences are SGHTA and FQGNSA. The J segment lost 6 bases and the V segment lost 5 bases, leaving 7 bases of the junction unmatched. The CDR3 sequence is 15 residues long. CDR3: CASSHSGGESNEQFF. CDR3 coding DNA: TGTGCCAGCAGCCACAGCGGGGGGGAATCCAATGAGCAGTTCTTC.

This clonotype was detected ten times or more. The V gene is TRBV6-1, the J gene TRBJ1-1; D unresolved. Trimming left V 5 bases short and J 0 bases short, with 7 bases between. CDR1 is MNHNS and CDR2 is SASEGT in the germline V gene. The CDR3 runs 13 residues. The CDR3 sequence: CASSTTMNTEAFF. CDR3 DNA sequence: TGTGCCAGCAGTACGACTATGAACACTGAAGCTTTCTTT.

This clonotype showed up many times. V is TRBV6-1 and J is TRBJ1-1; 8 nucleotides align to TRBD1. Germline loops: CDR1 MNHNS, CDR2 SASEGT. CDR3 size: 13 residues. V shed 6 bases and J 3 bases; nucleotides not matched to a gene: 3. CDR3 sequence: CASREQGDTEAFF. The CDR3 DNA sequence: TGTGCCAGCAGGGAACAGGGGGACACTGAAGCTTTCTTT.

In this sample, this clonotype turned up many times. This chain joins TRBV2 and TRBJ2-5; tentatively, D is TRBD1 or TRBD2 (5 bases each). V lost 7 bases, J lost 5 bases, and 17 bases lay in between. Germline values: CDR1 SNHLY, CDR2 FYNNEI. The CDR3 runs 14 residues. Here the CDR3 DNA reads TGTGCCAGCACCCCAGAGGGGTACTCGGAGACCCAGTACTTC. Its protein product is CASTPEGYSETQYF.

This rearrangement joins TRBV28 to TRBJ2-1; 13 bases agree with TRBD2. The ends lost 4 bases at V and 10 bases at J; junction bases unmatched: 10. From germline, CDR1 is MDHEN and CDR2 SYDVKM. CDR3 length: 16 amino acids. CDR3 region: CASSSPAEGLAGEQFF. The CDR3 bases are TGTGCCAGCAGTTCCCCCGCCGAGGGACTAGCGGGAGAGCAGTTCTTC.

This clonotype has a count of ten or more. The rearrangement links TRBV12-3 or TRBV12-4 to TRBJ1-2; a possible D gene is TRBD1 (6 bases). V shed 3 bases and J shed 4 bases, with 15 bases lying between them. The CDR3 totals 15 residues. The chain's CDR3 is CASSLGQGPAYGYTF. As DNA, the CDR3 is TGTGCCAGCAGTTTGGGGCAGGGGCCAGCCTATGGCTACACCTTC.

This clonotype came up a few times. The genes are TRBV5-1 and TRBJ2-5; a possible D gene is TRBD2 (6 bases). CDR3 length: 15 residues. The V gene's germline CDR1 is SGHRS and CDR2 YFSETQ. The V and J ends lost 0 bases and 2 bases respectively, with 11 bases between them. CDR3 protein: CASSLGQGGQETQYF. The CDR3 coding sequence is TGCGCCAGCAGCTTGGGGCAGGGAGGTCAAGAGACCCAGTACTTC.

The chain joins TRBV12-3 or TRBV12-4 to TRBJ2-3; D remains unclear. This CDR3 has 16 residues. V was pared by 6 bases and J by 5 bases, with 21 bases between. This CDR3 reads CASSPPTDGSVDTQYF. CDR3 nucleotides: TGTGCCAGCAGCCCACCGACGGACGGCTCAGTAGATACGCAGTATTTT.

This clonotype was counted a few times. V gene TRBV7-6 combines with J gene TRBJ1-2, with 7 positions matching TRBD1. Germline V gives CDR1 SGHVS, CDR2 FNYEAQ. The CDR3 extends over 14 amino acids. V was pared by 5 bases and J by 4 bases, with 7 bases of the junction left unmatched. CDR3 DNA: TGTGCCAGCAGCCCGGTGACAGGGATCTATGGCTACACCTTC. Amino acids: CASSPVTGIYGYTF.

This clonotype was seen a handful of times. This chain connects TRBV19 to TRBJ2-7; 9 nucleotides align to TRBD1. The CDR3 runs to 13 residues. CDR1 and CDR2 (germline): LNHDA, SQIVND (reference sequence). Trimming cost V 9 bases and J 5 bases; bases outside gene matches: 8. In DNA form, the CDR3 reads TGTGCCAGCGCCGGGACAGGGCGTCACGAGCAGTACTTC. This gives the protein CASAGTGRHEQYF.

The sample holds many counts of this clonotype. The rearrangement uses TRBV2 and TRBJ2-1, with D perhaps matching TRBD2 (6 bases). V lost 4 bases and J 8 bases, leaving 18 bases between the germline ends. Germline V CDR1 and CDR2: SNHLY, FYNNEI. The CDR3 is made up of 15 amino acids. The CDR3 spells CASSVHEMGLDEQFF. CDR3 coding DNA: TGTGCCAGCAGTGTTCATGAGATGGGACTCGATGAGCAGTTCTTC.